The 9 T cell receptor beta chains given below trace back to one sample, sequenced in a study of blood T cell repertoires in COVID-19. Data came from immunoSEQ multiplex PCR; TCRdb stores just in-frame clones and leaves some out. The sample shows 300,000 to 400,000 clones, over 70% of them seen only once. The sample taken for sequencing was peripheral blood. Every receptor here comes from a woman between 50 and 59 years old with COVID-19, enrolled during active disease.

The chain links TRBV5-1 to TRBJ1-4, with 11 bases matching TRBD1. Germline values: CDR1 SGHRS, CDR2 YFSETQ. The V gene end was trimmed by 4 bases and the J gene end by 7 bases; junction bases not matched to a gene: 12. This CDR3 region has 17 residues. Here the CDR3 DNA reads TGCGCCAGCAGCCCGGGGACAGGGGGACCTCTGAGTGAAAAACTGTTTTTT. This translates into CASSPGTGGPLSEKLFF.

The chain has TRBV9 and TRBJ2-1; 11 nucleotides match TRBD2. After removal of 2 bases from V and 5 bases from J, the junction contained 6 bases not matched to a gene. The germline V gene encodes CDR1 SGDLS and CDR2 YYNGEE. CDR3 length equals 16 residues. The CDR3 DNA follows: TGTGCCAGCAGCGTGGGGACTAGCGGTGGTCACAATGAGCAGTTCTTC. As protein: CASSVGTSGGHNEQFF.

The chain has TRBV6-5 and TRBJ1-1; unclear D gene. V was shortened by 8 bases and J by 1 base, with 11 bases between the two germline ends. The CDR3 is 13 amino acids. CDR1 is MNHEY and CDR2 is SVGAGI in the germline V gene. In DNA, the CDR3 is TGTGCCAGCGGGAGTAGCGCGAACACTGAAGCTTTCTTT. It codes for CASGSSANTEAFF.

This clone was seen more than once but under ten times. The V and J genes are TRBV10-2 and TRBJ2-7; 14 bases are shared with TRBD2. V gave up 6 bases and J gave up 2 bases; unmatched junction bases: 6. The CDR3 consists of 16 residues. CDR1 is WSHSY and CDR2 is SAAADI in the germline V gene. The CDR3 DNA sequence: TGCGCCAGCAGGGCTGGGACTAGCGGGAGTACCTACGAGCAGTACTTC. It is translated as CASRAGTSGSTYEQYF.

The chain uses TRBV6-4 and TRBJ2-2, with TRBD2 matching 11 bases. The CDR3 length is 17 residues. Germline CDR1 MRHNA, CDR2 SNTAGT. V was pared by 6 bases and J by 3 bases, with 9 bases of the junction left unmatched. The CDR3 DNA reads TGTGCCAGCAGCCCCGAACTAGCGGGAGTTTACACCGGGGAGCTGTTTTTT. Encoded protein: CASSPELAGVYTGELFF.

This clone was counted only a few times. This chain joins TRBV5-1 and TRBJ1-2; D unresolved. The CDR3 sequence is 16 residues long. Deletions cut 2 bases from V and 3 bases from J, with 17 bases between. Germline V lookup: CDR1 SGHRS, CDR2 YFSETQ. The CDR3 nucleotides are TGCGCCAGCAGCTTAGATACCACTAATAGGTACTATGGCTACACCTTC. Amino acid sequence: CASSLDTTNRYYGYTF.

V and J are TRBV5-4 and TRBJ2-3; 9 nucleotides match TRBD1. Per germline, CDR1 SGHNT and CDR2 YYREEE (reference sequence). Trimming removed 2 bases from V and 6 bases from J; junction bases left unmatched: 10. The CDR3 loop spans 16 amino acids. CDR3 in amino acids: CASSFRFGQGTDTQYF. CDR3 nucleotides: TGTGCCAGCAGCTTTCGCTTTGGACAGGGGACGGATACGCAGTATTTT.

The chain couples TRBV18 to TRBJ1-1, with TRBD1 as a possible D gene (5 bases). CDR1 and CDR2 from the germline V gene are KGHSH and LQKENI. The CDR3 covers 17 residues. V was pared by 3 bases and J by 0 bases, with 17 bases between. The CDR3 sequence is CASSPNSGAGMNTEAFF. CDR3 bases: TGTGCCAGCTCACCTAATTCTGGGGCGGGGATGAACACTGAAGCTTTCTTT.

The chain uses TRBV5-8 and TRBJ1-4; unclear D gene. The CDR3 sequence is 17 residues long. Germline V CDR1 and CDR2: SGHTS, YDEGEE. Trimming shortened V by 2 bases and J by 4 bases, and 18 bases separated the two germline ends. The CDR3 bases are TGTGCCAGCAGCTTTGATAGGTACGGAGGCCTTAATGAAAAACTGTTTTTT. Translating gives CASSFDRYGGLNEKLFF.